This T cell receptor (beta chain) appears in the sequencing data of a study of tumor-infiltrating lymphocytes in primary liver carcinoma. Study-level information: Those enrolled were patients of both sexes, who were aged 30 to 69 years.

Reverse transcription of 450 to 500 ng total RNA with a constant-region primer produced TCR beta cDNA. Generation of the TCR beta libraries relied on three nested multiplex PCR rounds using slightly modified ARM-PCR. Each of the first two PCR rounds ran approximately 10 cycles with TRBV1-TRBV30 forward and C-beta reverse primers. In TCRdb, the multiplex PCR reads were re-called with MiXCR into one record per CDR3 protein. The data contain over 45,000 distinct CDR3 sequences, approximately 70% of them singletons. Scientists recovered RNA and DNA together from about 21-30 mg of unsorted bulk tissue. V lost 0 bases and J 6 bases, leaving 12 bases between the germline ends. CDR3 length: 15 amino acids. This clonotype has ten or more counts.

V usage is TRBV12-3 or TRBV12-4 and J usage is TRBJ2-1; tentative D call: TRBD2 (5 bases). Sequences were obtained from liver tumor tissue from sampling region 5. Subset given: tumor region T5, tumor centre. The sequence derives from a man aged 40-49 years with primary liver carcinoma and hepatitis B virus infection. CDR3 loop: CASSLAQEGGNEQFF. The CDR3 region has the DNA TGTGCCAGCAGTTTAGCGCAAGAAGGAGGCAATGAGCAGTTCTTC.